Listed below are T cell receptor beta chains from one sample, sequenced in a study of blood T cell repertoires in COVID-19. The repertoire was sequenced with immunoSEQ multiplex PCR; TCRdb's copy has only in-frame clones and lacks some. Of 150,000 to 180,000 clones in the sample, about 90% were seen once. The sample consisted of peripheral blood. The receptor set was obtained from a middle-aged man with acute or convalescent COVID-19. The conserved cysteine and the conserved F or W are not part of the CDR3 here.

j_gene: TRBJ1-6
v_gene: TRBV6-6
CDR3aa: ASSPQESLNSPLH

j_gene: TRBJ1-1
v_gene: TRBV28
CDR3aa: AGRQVSNTEAF

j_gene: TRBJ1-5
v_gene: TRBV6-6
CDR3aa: ASSLREGANNQPQH

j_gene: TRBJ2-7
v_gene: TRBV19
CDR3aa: ASRDRMGTGRREQY

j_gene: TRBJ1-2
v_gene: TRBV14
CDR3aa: ASSQVWTEGYT

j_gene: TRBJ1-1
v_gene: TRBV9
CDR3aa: ASSVGTAEAF

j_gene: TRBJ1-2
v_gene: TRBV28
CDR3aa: AAGGRYYGYT

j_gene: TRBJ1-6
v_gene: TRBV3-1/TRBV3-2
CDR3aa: ASSQQGALNSPLH

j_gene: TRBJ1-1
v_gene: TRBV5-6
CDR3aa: ASSLKPNTEAF

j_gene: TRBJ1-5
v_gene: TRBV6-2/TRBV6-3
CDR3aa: ASSYSRNRGGDQPQH

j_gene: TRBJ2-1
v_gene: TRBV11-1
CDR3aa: ASSWRDNEQF

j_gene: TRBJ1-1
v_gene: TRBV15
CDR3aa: ATSRDQGNAEAF

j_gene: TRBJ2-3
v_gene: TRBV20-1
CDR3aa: SASRTSGYGDTQY

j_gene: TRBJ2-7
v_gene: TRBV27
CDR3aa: ASSTTSGNLYEQY

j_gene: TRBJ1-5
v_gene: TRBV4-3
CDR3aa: ASSHVTGNNQPQH

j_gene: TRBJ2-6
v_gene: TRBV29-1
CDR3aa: SVEGRDTNSGANVLT

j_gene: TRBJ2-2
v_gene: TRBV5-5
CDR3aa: ASSPSGGSNTGELF

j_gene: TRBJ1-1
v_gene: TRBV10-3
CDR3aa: AISESAETNTEAF

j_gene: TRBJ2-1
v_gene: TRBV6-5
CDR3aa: ASSLAVRGAFNEQF

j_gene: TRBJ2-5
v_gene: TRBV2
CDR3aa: AGQGDLWETQY

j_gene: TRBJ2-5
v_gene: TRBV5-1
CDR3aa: ASSLGGLVQETQY

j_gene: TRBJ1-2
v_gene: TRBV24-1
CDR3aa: ATRKAEGHGYT

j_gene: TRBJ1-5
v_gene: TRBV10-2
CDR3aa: ASSPLDGGGSNQPQH

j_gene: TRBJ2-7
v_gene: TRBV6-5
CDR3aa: ASRQTSYEQY

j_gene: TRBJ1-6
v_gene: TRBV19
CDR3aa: ASTSLPAALDSPLH

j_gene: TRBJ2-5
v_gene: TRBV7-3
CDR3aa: ASSRDRGETQY

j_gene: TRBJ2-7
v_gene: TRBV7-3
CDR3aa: ASSLGQGNYEQY

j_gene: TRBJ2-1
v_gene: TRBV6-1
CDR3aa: ASSEEGMGWLAANNEQF

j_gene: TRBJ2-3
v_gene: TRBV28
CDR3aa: ASSSSGGSSPTDTQY

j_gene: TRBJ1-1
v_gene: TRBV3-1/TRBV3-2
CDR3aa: ASSQTGNTEAF

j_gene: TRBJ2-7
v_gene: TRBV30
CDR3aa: AWSALGLADYEQY